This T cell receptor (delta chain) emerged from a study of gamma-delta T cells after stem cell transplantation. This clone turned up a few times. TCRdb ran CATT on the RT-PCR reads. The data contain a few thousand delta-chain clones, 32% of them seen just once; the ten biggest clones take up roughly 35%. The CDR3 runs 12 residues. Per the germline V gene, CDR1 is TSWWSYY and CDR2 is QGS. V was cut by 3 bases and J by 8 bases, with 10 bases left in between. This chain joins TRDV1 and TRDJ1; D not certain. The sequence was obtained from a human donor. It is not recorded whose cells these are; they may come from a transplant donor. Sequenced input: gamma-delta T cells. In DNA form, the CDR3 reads TGTGCTCTTGGGGACAAACGCACGAAACTCATCTTT. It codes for CALGDKRTKLIF.